The sequence of this T cell receptor beta chain was determined in a study of naive and memory T cell subsets. The CDR3 sequence is 13 residues long. Germline V gives CDR1 SGHKS, CDR2 YYEKEE (reference sequence). Between the trimmed V and J ends, which lost 3 bases and 5 bases, there was a span of 11 bases. Study outcomes and limitations: A few larger clonotypes appeared in naive repertoires, especially CD8, possibly memory cells re-expressing CD45RA.

A note on this clonotype: Antigen: not known.

The beta constant-region primer was an equimolar mix of two oligonucleotides covering TRBC1 and TRBC2. Four rounds of PCR amplified the ligated cDNA using nested alpha and beta constant-region primers plus SP2. Each CDR3 protein is one row after TCRdb ran MiXCR on the UMI-ligation and nested PCR reads. The table lists roughly 150,000 distinct CDR3 sequences, over 20% of them singletons. The source is a human donor in good health. V usage is TRBV5-5 and J usage is TRBJ1-1; a weak D match, TRBD1 (5 bases). The source material was naive CD4+ T cells from blood. The CDR3 DNA sequence: TGTGCCAGCAGCTGGGGGGGGGTAACTGAAGCTTTCTTT. Its translation: CASSWGGVTEAFF.